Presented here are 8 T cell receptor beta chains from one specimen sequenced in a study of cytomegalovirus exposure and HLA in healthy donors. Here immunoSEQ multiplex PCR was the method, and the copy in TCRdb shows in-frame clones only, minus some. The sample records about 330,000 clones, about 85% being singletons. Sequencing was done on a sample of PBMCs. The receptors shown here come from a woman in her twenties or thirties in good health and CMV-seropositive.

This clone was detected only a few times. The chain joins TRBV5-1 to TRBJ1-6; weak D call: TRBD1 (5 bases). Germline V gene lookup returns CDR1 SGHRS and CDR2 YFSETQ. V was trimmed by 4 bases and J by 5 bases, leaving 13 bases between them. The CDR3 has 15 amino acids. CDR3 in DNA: TGCGCCAGCAGCGGGGGGACGGCTGATAATTCACCCCTCCACTTT. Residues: CASSGGTADNSPLHF.

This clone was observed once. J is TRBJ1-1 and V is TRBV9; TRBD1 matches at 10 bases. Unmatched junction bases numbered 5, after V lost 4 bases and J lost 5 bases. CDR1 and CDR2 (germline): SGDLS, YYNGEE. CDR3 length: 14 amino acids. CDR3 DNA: TGTGCCAGCAGCTCCCGGACAGGGGGGACTGAAGCTTTCTTT. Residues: CASSSRTGGTEAFF. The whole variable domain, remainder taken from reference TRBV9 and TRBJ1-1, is DSGVTQTPKHLITATGQRVTLRCSPRSGDLSVYWYQQSLDQGLQFLIQYYNGEERAKGNILERFSAQQFPDLHSELNLSSLELGDSALYFCASSSRTGGTEAFFGQGTRLTVV.

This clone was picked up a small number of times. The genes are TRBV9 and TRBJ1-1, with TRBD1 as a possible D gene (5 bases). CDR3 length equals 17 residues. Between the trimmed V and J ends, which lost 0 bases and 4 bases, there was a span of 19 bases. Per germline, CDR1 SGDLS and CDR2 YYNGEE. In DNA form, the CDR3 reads TGTGCCAGCAGCGTAGCTCCGGACGGACCGGGGGGCACTGAAGCTTTCTTT. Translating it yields CASSVAPDGPGGTEAFF.

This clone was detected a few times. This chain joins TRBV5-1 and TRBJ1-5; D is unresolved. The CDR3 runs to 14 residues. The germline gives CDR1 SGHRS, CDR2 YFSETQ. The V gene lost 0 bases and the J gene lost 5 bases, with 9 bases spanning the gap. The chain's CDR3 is CASSLDRGDQPQHF. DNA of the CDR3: TGCGCCAGCAGCTTGGACCGGGGAGATCAGCCCCAGCATTTT.

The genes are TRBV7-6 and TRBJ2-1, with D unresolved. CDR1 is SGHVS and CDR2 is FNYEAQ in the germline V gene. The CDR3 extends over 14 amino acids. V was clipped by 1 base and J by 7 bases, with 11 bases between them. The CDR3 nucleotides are TGTGCCAGCAGCTTAGGCTCACCGGGTAATGAGCAGTTCTTC. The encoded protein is CASSLGSPGNEQFF.

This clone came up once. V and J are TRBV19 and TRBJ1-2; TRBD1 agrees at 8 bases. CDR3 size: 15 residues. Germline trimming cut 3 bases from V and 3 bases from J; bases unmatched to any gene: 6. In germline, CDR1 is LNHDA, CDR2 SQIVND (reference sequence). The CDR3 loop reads CASSIPDREDYGYTF. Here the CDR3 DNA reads TGTGCCAGTAGTATCCCGGACAGGGAAGACTATGGCTACACCTTC. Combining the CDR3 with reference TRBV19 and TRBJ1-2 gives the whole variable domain DGGITQSPKYLFRKEGQNVTLSCEQNLNHDAMYWYRQDPGQGLRLIYYSQIVNDFQKGDIAEGYSVSREKKESFPLTVTSAQKNPTAFYLCASSIPDREDYGYTFGSGTRLTVV.

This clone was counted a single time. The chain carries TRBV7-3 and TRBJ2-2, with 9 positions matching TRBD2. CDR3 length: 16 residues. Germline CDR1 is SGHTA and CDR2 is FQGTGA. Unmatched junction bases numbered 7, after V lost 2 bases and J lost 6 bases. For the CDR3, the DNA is TGTGCCAGCAGCTTAGTCTTTGCGGGAGGGGCCGGGGAGCTGTTTTTT. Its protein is CASSLVFAGGAGELFF.

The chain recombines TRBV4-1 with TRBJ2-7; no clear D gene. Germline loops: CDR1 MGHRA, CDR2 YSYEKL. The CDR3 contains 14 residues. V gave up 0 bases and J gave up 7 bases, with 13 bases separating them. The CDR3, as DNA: TGCGCCAGCAGCCAAGATTCCTCGGTGCGGGAGCAGTACTTC. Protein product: CASSQDSSVREQYF.